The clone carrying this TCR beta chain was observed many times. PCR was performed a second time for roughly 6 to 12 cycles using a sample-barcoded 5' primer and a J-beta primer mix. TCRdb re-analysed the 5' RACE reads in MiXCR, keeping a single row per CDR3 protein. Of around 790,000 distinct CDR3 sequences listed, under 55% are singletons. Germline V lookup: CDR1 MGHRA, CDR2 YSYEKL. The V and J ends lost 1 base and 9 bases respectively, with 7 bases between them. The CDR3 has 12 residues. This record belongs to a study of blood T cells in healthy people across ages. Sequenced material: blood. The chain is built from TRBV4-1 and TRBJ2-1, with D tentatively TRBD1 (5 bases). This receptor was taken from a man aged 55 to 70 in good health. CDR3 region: CASSQADTEQFF. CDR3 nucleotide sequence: TGCGCCAGCAGCCAAGCGGACACTGAGCAGTTCTTC.